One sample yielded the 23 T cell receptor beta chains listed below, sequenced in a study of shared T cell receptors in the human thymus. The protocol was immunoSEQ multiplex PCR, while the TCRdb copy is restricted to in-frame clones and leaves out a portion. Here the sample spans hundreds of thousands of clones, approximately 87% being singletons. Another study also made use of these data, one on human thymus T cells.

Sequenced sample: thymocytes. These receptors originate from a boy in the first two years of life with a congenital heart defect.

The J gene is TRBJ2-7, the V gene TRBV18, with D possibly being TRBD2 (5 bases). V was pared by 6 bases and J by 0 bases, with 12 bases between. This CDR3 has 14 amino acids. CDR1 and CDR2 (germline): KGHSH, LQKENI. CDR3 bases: TGTGCCAGCTCCGCGCCGGGGAGCTCCTACGAGCAGTACTTC. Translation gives CASSAPGSSYEQYF.

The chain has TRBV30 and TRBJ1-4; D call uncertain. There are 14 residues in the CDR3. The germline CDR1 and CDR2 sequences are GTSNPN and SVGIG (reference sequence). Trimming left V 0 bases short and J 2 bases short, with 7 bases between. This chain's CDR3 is CAWSVWSTNEKLFF. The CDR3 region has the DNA TGTGCCTGGAGTGTATGGAGTACTAATGAAAAACTGTTTTTT.

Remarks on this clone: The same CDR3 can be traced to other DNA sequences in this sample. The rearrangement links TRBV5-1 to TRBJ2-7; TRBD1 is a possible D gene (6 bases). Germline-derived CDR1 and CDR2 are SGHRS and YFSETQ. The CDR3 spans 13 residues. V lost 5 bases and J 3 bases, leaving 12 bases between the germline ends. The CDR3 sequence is CASRDSDLYEQYF. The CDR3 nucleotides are TGCGCCAGCAGGGACAGCGACCTCTACGAGCAGTACTTC.

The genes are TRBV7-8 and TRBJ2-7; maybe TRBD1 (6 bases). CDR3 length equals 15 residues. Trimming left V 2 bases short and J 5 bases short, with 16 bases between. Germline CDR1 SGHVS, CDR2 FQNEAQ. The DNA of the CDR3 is TGTGCCAGCAGCTTAAGTCCCAGGGGCATCCACGAGCAGTACTTC. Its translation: CASSLSPRGIHEQYF.

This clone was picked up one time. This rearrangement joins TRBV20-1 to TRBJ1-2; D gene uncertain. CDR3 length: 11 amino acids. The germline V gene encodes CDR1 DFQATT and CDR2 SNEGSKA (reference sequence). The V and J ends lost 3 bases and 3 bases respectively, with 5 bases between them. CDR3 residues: CSASRYYGYTF. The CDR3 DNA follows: TGCAGTGCTAGCAGGTACTATGGCTACACCTTC.

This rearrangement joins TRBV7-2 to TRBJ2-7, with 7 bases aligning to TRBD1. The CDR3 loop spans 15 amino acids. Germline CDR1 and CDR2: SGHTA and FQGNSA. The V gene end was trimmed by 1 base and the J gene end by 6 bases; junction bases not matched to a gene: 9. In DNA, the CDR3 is TGTGCCAGCAGCTTAGTTACCGCGACAGGGTTCGAGCAGTACTTC. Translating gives CASSLVTATGFEQYF.

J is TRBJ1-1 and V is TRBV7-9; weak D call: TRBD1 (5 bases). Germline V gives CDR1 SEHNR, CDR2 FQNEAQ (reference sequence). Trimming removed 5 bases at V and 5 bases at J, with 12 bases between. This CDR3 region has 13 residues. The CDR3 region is CASSTNGGTEAFF. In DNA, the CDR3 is TGTGCCAGCAGCACAAACGGGGGGACTGAAGCTTTCTTT. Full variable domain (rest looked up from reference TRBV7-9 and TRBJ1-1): DTGVSQNPRHKITKRGQNVTFRCDPISEHNRLYWYRQTLGQGPEFLTYFQNEAQLEKSRLLSDRFSAERPKGSFSTLEIQRTEQGDSAMYLCASSTNGGTEAFFGQGTRLTVV.

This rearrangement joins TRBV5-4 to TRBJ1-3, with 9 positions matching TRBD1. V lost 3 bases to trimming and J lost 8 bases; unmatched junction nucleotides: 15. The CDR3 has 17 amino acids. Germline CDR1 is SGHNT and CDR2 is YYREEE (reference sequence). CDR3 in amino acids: CASSSPGTGKSGDTIYF. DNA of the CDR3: TGTGCCAGCAGCTCTCCCGGGACAGGGAAAAGTGGGGACACCATATATTTT.

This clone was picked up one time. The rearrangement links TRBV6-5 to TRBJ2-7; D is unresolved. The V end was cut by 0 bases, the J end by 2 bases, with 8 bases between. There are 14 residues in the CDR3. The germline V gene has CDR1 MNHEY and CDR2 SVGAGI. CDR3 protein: CASSYSAGPYEQYF. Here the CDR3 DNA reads TGTGCCAGCAGTTACTCGGCAGGTCCCTACGAGCAGTACTTC.

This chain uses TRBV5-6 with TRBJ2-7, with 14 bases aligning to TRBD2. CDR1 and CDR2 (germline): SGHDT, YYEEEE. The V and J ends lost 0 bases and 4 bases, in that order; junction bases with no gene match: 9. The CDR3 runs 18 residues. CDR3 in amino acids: CASSLAETSGGVGYEQYF. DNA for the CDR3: TGTGCCAGCAGCTTGGCCGAGACTAGCGGGGGGGTAGGATACGAGCAGTACTTC.

CDR3 DNA: TGTGCCATCAGCACACAAGAATACGAGCAGTACTTC. This codes for CAISTQEYEQYF. J is TRBJ2-7 and V is TRBV10-3; D not resolved. This CDR3 has 12 amino acids. Trimming shortened V by 6 bases and J by 4 bases, and 10 bases separated the two germline ends. Germline V CDR1 and CDR2: ENHRY, SYGVKD.

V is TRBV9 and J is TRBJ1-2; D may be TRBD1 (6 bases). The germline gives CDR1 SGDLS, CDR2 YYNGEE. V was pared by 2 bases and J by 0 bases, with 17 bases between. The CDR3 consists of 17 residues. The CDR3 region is CASSVGLTTGPNYGYTF. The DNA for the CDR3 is TGTGCCAGCAGCGTGGGACTAACGACAGGACCTAACTATGGCTACACCTTC.

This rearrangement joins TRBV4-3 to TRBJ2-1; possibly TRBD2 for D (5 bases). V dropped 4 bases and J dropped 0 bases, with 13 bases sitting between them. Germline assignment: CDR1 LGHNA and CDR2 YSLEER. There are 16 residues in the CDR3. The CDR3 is CASSPRGGLSYNEQFF. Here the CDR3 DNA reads TGCGCCAGCAGCCCCCGCGGAGGTCTCTCCTACAATGAGCAGTTCTTC.

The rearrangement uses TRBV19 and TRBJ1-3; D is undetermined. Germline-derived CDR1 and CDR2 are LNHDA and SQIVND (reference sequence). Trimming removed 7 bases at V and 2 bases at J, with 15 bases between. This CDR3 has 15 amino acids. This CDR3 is CASTLEQSPGNTIYF. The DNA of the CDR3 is TGTGCCAGTACTTTGGAGCAATCACCTGGAAACACCATATATTTT.

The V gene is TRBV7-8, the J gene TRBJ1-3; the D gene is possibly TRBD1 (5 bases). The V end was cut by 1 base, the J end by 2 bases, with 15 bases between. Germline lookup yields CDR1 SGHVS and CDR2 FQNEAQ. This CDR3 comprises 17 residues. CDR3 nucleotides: TGTGCCAGCAGCTTAGATCGGCCCTTGGGGCCTGGAAACACCATATATTTT. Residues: CASSLDRPLGPGNTIYF.

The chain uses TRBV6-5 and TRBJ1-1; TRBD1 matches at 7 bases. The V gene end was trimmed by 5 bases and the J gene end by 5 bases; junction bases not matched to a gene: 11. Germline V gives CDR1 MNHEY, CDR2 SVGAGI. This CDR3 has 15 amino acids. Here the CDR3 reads CASSTGDRRWTEAFF. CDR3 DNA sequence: TGTGCCAGCAGTACGGGGGACAGACGTTGGACTGAAGCTTTCTTT.

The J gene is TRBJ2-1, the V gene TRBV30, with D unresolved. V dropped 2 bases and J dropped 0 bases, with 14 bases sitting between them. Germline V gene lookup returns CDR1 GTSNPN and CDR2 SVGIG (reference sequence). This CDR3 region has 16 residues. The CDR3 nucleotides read TGTGCCTGGAGTCTCCGGCGGCCACGCTCCTACAATGAGCAGTTCTTC. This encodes CAWSLRRPRSYNEQFF.

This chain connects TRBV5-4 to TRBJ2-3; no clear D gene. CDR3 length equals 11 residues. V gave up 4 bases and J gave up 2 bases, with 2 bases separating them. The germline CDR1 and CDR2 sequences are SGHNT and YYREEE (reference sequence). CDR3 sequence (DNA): TGTGCCAGCAGCCTCACAGATACGCAGTATTTT. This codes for CASSLTDTQYF. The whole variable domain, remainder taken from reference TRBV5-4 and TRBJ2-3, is ETGVTQSPTHLIKTRGQQVTLRCSSQSGHNTVSWYQQALGQGPQFIFQYYREEENGRGNFPPRFSGLQFPNYSSELNVNALELDDSALYLCASSLTDTQYFGPGTRLTVL.

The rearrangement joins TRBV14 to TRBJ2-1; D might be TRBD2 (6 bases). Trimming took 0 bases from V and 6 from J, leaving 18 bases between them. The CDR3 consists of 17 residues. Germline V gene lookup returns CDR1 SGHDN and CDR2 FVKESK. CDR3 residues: CASSQDSPVGGINEQFF. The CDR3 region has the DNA TGTGCCAGCAGCCAAGATTCCCCTGTCGGGGGAATCAATGAGCAGTTCTTC.

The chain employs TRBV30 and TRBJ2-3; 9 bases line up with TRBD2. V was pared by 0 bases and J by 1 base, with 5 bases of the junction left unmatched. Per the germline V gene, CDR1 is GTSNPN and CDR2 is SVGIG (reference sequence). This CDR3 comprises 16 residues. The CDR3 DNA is TGTGCCTGGAGTGTACCGGTAGCGGGAGGCACAGATACGCAGTATTTT. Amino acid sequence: CAWSVPVAGGTDTQYF.

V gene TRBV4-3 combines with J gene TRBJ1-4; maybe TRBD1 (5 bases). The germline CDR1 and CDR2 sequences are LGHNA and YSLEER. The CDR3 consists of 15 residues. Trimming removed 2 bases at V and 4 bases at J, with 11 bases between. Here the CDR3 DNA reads TGCGCCAGCAGCCAACTGGCGGGGGTTAATGAAAAACTGTTTTTT. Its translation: CASSQLAGVNEKLFF.

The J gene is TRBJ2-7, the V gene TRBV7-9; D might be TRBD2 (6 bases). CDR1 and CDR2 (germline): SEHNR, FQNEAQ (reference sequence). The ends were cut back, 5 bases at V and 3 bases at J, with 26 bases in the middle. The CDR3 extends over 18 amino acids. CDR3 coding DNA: TGTGCCAGCAGCCCGGCGCGAGGGAAAGGACTAACCTTCTACGAGCAGTACTTC. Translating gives CASSPARGKGLTFYEQYF.

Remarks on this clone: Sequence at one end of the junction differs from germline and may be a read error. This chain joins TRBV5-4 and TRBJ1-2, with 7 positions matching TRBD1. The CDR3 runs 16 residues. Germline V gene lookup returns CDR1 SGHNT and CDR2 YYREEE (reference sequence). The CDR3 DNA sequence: TGTGCCAGCAGCTTGCCCCCGACAGGGCGTAACGATGGCTACACCTTC. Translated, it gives CASSLPPTGRNDGYTF.